The table lists the clone carrying this T cell receptor (beta chain) with many counts. Using immunoSEQ multiplex PCR, the repertoire was profiled, and TCRdb retains in-frame clones only, with some absent. The repertoire has tens of thousands of clones, under 75% of them found once; the top ten carry 20% to 25%. This specimen comes from a study of OX40 agonist ivuxolimab in advanced cancers. Study-level information: While on treatment, patients had intravenous ivuxolimab at 0.01 to 10 mg/kg every 2 weeks.

Sequencing was performed on CD4+ or CD8+ T cells sorted from blood, taken in a trial of the OX40 agonist ivuxolimab. This receptor was obtained from an adult with an advanced solid tumor such as melanoma, head and neck, liver or kidney cancer.

The CDR3, as DNA: TGCGCCAGCAGCCCTGGGTACGAGCAGTACTTC. Translating gives CASSPGYEQYF. The chain couples TRBV5-1 to TRBJ2-7; no reliable D call. Between the trimmed V and J ends, which lost 4 bases and 4 bases, there was a span of 6 bases. This CDR3 contains 11 residues. The germline V gene encodes CDR1 SGHRS and CDR2 YFSETQ.